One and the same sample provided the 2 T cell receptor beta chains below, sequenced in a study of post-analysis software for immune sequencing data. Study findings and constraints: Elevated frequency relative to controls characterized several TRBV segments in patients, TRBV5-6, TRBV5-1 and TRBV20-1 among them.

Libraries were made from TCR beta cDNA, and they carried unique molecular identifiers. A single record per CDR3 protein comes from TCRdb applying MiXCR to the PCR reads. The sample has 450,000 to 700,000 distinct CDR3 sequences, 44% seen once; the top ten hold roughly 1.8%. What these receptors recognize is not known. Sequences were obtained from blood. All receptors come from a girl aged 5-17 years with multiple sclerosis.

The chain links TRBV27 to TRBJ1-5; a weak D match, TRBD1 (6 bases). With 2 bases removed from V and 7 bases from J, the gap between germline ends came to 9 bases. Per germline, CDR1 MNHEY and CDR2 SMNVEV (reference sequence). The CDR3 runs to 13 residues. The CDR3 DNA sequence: TGTGCCAGCAGTTTACACGGGGGCCAGCCCCAGCATTTT. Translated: CASSLHGGQPQHF.

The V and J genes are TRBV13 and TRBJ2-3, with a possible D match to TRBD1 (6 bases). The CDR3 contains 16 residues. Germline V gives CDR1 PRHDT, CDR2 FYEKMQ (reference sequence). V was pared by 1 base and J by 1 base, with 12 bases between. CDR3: CASSLDGTYGTDTQYF. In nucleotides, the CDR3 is TGTGCCAGCAGCTTAGACGGGACATACGGCACAGATACGCAGTATTTT.